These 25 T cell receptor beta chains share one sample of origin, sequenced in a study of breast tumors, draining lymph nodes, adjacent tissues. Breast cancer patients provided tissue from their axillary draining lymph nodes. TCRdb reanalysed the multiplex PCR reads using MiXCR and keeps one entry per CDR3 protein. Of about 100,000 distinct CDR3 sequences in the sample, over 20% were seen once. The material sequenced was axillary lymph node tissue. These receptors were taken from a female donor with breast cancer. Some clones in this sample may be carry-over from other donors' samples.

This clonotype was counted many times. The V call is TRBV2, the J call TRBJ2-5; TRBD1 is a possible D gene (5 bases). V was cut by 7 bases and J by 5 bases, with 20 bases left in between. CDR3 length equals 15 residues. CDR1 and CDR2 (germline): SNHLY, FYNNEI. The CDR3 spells CASTSLRGSKETQYF. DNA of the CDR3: TGTGCCAGCACCTCCTTAAGGGGATCAAAGGAGACCCAGTACTTC.

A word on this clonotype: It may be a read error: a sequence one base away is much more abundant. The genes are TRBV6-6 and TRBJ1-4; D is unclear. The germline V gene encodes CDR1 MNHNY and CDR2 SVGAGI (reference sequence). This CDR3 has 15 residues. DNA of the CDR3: TGTGCCAGCAGTTACTCGAGGATACCTAATGAAAACCTGTTTTTT. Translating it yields CASSYSRIPNENLFF.

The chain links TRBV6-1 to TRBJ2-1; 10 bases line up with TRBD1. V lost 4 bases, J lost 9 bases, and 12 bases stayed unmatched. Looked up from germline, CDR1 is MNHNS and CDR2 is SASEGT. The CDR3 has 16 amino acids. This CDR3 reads CASSVQGGQGSGEQFF. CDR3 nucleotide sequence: TGTGCCAGCAGTGTTCAAGGGGGACAGGGGTCGGGTGAGCAGTTCTTC.

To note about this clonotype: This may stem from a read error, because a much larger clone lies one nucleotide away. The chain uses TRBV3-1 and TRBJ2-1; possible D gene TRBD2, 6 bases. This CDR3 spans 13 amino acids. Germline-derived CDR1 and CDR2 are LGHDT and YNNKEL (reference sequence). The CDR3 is CASGQGGQNEQFF. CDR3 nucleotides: TGTGCCAGCGGCCAAGGAGGGCAGAATGAGCAGTTCTTC.

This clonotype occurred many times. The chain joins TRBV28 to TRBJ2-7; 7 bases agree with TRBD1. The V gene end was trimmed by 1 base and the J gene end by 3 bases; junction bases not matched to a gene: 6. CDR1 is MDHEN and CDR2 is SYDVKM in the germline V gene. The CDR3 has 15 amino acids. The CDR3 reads CASSLLRTGLYEQYF. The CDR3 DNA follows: TGTGCCAGCAGTTTATTACGGACAGGACTCTACGAGCAGTACTTC.

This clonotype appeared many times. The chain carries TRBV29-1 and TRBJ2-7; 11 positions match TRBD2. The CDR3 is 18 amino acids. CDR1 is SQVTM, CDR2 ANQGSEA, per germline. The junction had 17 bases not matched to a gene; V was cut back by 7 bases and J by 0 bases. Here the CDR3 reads CSADPFLAGGRSSYEQYF. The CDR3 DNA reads TGCAGCGCCGACCCCTTTCTAGCGGGAGGTAGGAGCTCCTACGAGCAGTACTTC.

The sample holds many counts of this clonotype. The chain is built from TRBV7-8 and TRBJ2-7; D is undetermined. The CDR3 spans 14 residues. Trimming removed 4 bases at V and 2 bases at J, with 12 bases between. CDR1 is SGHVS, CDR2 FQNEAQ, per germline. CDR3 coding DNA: TGTGCCAGCAGCTCAGACGGCCGGCCCTACGAGCAGTACTTC. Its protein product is CASSSDGRPYEQYF.

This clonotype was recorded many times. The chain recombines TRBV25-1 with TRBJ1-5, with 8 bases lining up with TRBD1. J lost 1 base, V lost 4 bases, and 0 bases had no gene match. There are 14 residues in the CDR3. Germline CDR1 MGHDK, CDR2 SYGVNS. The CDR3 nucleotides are TGTGCCAGCAGTGCAGGGGGCAGCAATCAGCCCCAGCATTTT. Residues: CASSAGGSNQPQHF.

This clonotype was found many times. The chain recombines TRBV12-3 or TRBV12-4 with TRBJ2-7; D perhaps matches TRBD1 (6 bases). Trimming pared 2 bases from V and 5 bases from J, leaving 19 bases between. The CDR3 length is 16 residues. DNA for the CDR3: TGTGCCAGCAGTTTAACGGCGTCAGGGGCATTCCACGAGCAGTACTTC. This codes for CASSLTASGAFHEQYF.

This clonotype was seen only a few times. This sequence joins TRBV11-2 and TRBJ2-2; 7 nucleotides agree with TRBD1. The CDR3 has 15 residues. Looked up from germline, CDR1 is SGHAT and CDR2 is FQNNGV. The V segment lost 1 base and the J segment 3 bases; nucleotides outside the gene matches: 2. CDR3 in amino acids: CASSLGTGYTGELFF. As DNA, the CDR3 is TGTGCCAGCAGCTTAGGGACAGGATACACCGGGGAGCTGTTTTTT.

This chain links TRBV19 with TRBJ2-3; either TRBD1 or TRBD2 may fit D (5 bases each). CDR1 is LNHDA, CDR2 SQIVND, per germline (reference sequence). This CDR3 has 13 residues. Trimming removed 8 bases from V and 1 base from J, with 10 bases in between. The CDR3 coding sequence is TGTGCCAGTCCTCGAGGGGGCACAGATACGCAGTATTTT. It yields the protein CASPRGGTDTQYF.

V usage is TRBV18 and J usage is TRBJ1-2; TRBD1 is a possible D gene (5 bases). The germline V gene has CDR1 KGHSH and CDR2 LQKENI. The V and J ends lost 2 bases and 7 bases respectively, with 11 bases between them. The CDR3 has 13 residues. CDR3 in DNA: TGTGCCAGCTCACCAACGGGGCAAAGTGGCTACACCTTC. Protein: CASSPTGQSGYTF. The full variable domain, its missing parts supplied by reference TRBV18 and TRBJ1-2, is NAGVMQNPRHLVRRRGQEARLRCSPMKGHSHVYWYRQLPEEGLKFMVYLQKENIIDESGMPKERFSAEFPKEGPSILRIQQVVRGDSAAYFCASSPTGQSGYTFGSGTRLTVV.

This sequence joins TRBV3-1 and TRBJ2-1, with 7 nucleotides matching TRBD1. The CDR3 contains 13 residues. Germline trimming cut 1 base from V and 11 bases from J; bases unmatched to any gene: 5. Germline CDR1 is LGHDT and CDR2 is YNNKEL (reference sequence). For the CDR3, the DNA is TGTGCCAGCAGCCAAGGATCGACAGGGAAGCAGTTCTTC. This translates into CASSQGSTGKQFF.

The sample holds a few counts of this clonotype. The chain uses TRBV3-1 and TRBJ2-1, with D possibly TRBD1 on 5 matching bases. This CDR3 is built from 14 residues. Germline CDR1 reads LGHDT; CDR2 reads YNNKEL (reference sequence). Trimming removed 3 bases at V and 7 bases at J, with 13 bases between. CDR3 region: CASSHGQPLNEQFF. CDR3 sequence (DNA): TGTGCCAGCAGCCATGGACAACCGTTGAATGAGCAGTTCTTC.

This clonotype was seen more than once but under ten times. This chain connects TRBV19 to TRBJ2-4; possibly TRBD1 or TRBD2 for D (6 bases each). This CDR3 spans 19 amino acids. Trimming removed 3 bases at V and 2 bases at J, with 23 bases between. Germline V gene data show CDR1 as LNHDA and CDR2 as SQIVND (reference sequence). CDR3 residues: CASSMKGQKGGLTKNIQYF. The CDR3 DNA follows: TGTGCCAGTAGTATGAAGGGCCAGAAGGGGGGATTAACCAAAAACATTCAGTACTTC.

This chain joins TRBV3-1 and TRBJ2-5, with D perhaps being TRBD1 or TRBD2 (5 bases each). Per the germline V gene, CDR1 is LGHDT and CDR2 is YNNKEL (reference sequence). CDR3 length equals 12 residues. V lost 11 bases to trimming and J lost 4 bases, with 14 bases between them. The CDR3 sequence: CAVQRGVETQYF. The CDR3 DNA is TGTGCCGTCCAAAGAGGGGTAGAGACCCAGTACTTC.

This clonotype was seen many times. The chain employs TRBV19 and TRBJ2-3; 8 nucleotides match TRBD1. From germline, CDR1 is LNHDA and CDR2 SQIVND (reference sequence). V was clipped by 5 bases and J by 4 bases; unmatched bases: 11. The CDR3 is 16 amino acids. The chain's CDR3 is CASSGARTGKSDTQYF. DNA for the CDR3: TGTGCCAGTAGTGGGGCTCGGACAGGGAAATCAGATACGCAGTATTTT. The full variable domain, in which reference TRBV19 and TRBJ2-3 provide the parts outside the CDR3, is DGGITQSPKYLFRKEGQNVTLSCEQNLNHDAMYWYRQDPGQGLRLIYYSQIVNDFQKGDIAEGYSVSREKKESFPLTVTSAQKNPTAFYLCASSGARTGKSDTQYFGPGTRLTVL.

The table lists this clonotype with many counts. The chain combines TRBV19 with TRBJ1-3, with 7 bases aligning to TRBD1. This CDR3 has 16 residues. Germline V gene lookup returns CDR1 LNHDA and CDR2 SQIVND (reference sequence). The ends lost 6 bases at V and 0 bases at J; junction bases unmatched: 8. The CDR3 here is CASRGRDSRSGNTIYF. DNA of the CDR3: TGTGCCAGTAGAGGGAGGGACAGCCGCTCTGGAAACACCATATATTTT.

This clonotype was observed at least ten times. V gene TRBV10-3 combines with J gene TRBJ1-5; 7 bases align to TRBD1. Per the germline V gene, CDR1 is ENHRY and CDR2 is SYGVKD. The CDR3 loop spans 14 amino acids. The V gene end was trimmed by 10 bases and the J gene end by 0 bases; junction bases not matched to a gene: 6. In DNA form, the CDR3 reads TGTGCCACAAGGGGACAGAATAGCAATCAGCCCCAGCATTTT. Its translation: CATRGQNSNQPQHF.

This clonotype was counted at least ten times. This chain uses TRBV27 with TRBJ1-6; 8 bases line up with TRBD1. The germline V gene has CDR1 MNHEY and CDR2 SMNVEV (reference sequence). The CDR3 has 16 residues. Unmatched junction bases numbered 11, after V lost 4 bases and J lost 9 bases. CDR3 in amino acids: CASSWLQGDRTSPLHF. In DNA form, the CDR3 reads TGTGCCAGCAGTTGGTTACAGGGGGACAGGACTTCACCCCTCCACTTT.

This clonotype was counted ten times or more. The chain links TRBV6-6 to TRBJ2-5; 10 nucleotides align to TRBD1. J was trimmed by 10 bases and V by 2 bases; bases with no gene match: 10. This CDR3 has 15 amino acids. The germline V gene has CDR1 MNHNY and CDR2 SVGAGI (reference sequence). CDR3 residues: CASSYGESRDRGQYF. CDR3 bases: TGTGCCAGCAGTTACGGGGAATCCCGGGACAGGGGCCAGTACTTC.

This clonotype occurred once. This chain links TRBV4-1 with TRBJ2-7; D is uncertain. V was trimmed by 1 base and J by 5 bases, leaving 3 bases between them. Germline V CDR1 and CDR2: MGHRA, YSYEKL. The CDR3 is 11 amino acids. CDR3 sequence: CASSQGHEQYF. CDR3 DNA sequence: TGCGCCAGCAGCCAAGGACACGAGCAGTACTTC.

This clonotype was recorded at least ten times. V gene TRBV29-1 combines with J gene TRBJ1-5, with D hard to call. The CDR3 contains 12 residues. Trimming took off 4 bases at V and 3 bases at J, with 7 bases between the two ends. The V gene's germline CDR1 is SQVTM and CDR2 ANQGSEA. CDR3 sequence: CSVAEYNQPQHF. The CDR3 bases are TGCAGCGTTGCGGAGTACAATCAGCCCCAGCATTTT.

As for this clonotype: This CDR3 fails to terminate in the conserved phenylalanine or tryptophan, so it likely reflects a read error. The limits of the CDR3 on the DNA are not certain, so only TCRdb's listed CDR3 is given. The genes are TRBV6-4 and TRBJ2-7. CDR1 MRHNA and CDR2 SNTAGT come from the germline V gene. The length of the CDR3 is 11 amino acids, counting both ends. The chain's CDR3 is CASSDRCEQHC.

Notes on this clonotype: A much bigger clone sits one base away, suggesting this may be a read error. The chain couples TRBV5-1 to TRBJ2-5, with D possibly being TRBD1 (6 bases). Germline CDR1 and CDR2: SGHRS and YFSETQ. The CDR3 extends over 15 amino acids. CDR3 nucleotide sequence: TGCGCCAGCAGCTTGGCCCCCCGGACAGAAGAGACCCAGCACTTC. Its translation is CASSLAPRTEETQHF.